This is a list of T cell receptor beta chains from one sample in a study of T-cell memory formation after mild COVID-19. TCRdb called the 5' RACE reads again in MiXCR, with one record for every CDR3 protein. The data hold 350,000 to 450,000 distinct CDR3 sequences, with around an eighth observed a single time. The specimen was PBMCs or a T cell subset sorted from them (not recorded which). These receptors all come from a man aged 18 to 29 who had mild COVID-19 (a few samples of this study predate the infection). Cell type and time point are not known. The CDR3 runs from the conserved cysteine through the conserved F or W. The D gene is left open where the match is weak. Clone size is given for some rows only: seen once, a few or many times, or a class if the clone is expanded.

clone size,CDR3 length,J gene,V gene,D gene,CDR3 DNA,CDR3 protein
-,15,TRBJ2-5,TRBV9,TRBD1,TGTGCCAGCACGCTCGGACAGGGGGTGGGGGAGACCCAGTACTTC,CASTLGQGVGETQYF
many,13,TRBJ2-5,TRBV5-1,TRBD2,TGCGCCAGCAGGAGTAGCGGGGAAGAGACCCAGTACTTC,CASRSSGEETQYF
few,18,TRBJ2-5,TRBV20-1,TRBD2,TGCAGTGCTAGACCTATACGAGGACTAGCGGGGGACCAAGAGACCCAGTACTTC,CSARPIRGLAGDQETQYF
-,13,TRBJ2-2,TRBV7-9,-,TGTGCCAGCAGCTTAGGGCCCTCCGGGGAGCTGTTTTTT,CASSLGPSGELFF
few,14,TRBJ2-1,TRBV29-1,TRBD1,TGCAGCGTTGAAGACGACAGGGAAGACAATGAGCAGTTCTTC,CSVEDDREDNEQFF
few,15,TRBJ1-5,TRBV4-3,-,TGCGCCAGCAGCCAAGATCGGGGGACTGTGCAGCCCCAGCATTTT,CASSQDRGTVQPQHF
-,12,TRBJ1-2,TRBV5-1,TRBD1,TGCGCCAGCAGTGACGGACAGGGAGGCTACACCTTC,CASSDGQGGYTF
-,17,TRBJ1-1,TRBV11-2,TRBD1,TGTGCCAGCAGCTTGGGGCGGACAGGGGGGTTGAACACTGAAGCTTTCTTT,CASSLGRTGGLNTEAFF
-,16,TRBJ1-6,TRBV5-1,-,TGCGCCAGCAGCTGGACTCAGGGTGGCTATAATTCACCCCTCCACTTT,CASSWTQGGYNSPLHF
-,16,TRBJ2-3,TRBV6-5,-,TGTGCCAGCAGTTACTCGTTGGTGGGGGCCACAGATACGCAGTATTTT,CASSYSLVGATDTQYF
-,15,TRBJ2-6,TRBV10-2,-,TGCGCCAGCAGGCCCGGCTTCTCTGGGGCCAACGTCCTGACTTTC,CASRPGFSGANVLTF
-,15,TRBJ2-3,TRBV27,-,TGTGCCAGCAGTTTATTTCTAGGGGGCACAGATACGCAGTATTTT,CASSLFLGGTDTQYF
many,12,TRBJ1-6,TRBV12-3/TRBV12-4,-,TGTGCCAGCAGTTCAGTGGATTCACCCCTCCACTTT,CASSSVDSPLHF
-,15,TRBJ2-1,TRBV4-3,-,TGCGCCAGCAGCCAAGATGGGGTATCAACTTATGAGCAGTTCTTC,CASSQDGVSTYEQFF
-,14,TRBJ2-7,TRBV4-1,-,TGCGCCAGCAGCCAAGCCCAGGGTTTCTACGAGCAGTACTTC,CASSQAQGFYEQYF
few,16,TRBJ1-2,TRBV28,TRBD1,TGTGCCAGCAGCCCCGCAATGAGACAGGGGGCCCGTGGCTACACCTTC,CASSPAMRQGARGYTF
-,14,TRBJ1-6,TRBV7-2,-,TGTGCCAGCAGCCCCCCGAGGGGAAATTCACCCCTCCACTTT,CASSPPRGNSPLHF
few,17,TRBJ1-5,TRBV4-1,-,TGCGCCAGCAGCCAAGCAAACATGGGTCTGAGCAATCAGCCCCAGCATTTT,CASSQANMGLSNQPQHF
-,15,TRBJ1-2,TRBV7-9,-,TGTGCCAGCAGCGAGCGGGACACCTCCTCGAGGGGCTACACCTTC,CASSERDTSSRGYTF
-,18,TRBJ2-2,TRBV7-2,-,TGTGCCAGCAGCCATCCTAGTCGCAGCCTAGTGGACACCGGGGAGCTGTTTTTT,CASSHPSRSLVDTGELFF
many,13,TRBJ2-3,TRBV7-2,-,TGTGCCAGCAGCTCAGAGTTTCTGGATACGCAGTATTTT,CASSSEFLDTQYF
-,16,TRBJ2-3,TRBV7-6,TRBD2,TGTGCCAGCAGCGTACTAGCGGGGGGGCCTAAAGATACGCAGTATTTT,CASSVLAGGPKDTQYF
-,13,TRBJ1-2,TRBV28,TRBD1,TGTGCCAGCAGACGACAGGGGACGGGCGGCTACACCTTC,CASRRQGTGGYTF
few,13,TRBJ1-5,TRBV29-1,-,TGCAGCGTGACGACAGGCCGACATCAGCCCCAGCATTTT,CSVTTGRHQPQHF
-,14,TRBJ2-1,TRBV7-9,-,TGTGCCAGCACGGGGTCTAGTTACTACAATGAGCAGTTCTTC,CASTGSSYYNEQFF
few,13,TRBJ2-6,TRBV4-2,-,TGTGCCAGCAGTCGTACTGGGGCCAACGTCCTGACTTTC,CASSRTGANVLTF
few,14,TRBJ1-4,TRBV7-2,-,TGTGCCAGCAGGAAAGGGGCCCTCGGTGAAAAACTGTTTTTT,CASRKGALGEKLFF
many,12,TRBJ2-5,TRBV29-1,TRBD1,TGCAGCGGACAGGGGTTGGGAGAGACCCAGTACTTC,CSGQGLGETQYF
few,14,TRBJ2-5,TRBV5-6,-,TGTGCCAGCAGCTTGGCCCCCACCCAAGAGACCCAGTACTTC,CASSLAPTQETQYF
few,13,TRBJ2-5,TRBV2,-,TGTGCCAGCACCGGGTGGACTAAAGAGACCCAGTACTTC,CASTGWTKETQYF
-,17,TRBJ1-4,TRBV18,-,TGTGCCAGCTCACGTTCCCCCCGATTCTCTAGGAATGAAAAACTGTTTTTT,CASSRSPRFSRNEKLFF
-,16,TRBJ2-7,TRBV20-1,-,TGCAGTGCTAGAGATCCACGTGGGGGCGGTCTCTACGAGCAGTACTTC,CSARDPRGGGLYEQYF
many,16,TRBJ2-2,TRBV12-3/TRBV12-4,TRBD1,TGTGCCAGCAGCCCCCGAGAGGGGGCCTTCGGCGGGGAGCTGTTTTTT,CASSPREGAFGGELFF
-,14,TRBJ2-7,TRBV7-9,-,TGTGCCAGCAGCCCCGCCGGGACAAGAAGCGAGCAGTACTTC,CASSPAGTRSEQYF
few,15,TRBJ2-1,TRBV12-3/TRBV12-4,-,TGTGCCAGCAGTGCGGGGGCGGCGCCCTACAATGAGCAGTTCTTC,CASSAGAAPYNEQFF
few,13,TRBJ1-2,TRBV5-1,-,TGCGCCAGCAGCCCGTATATTGGGACAGGCTACACCTTC,CASSPYIGTGYTF
-,15,TRBJ2-5,TRBV2,-,TGTGCCAGCAGCCTCTCCCCGGTGACTCTTCAGACCCAGTACTTC,CASSLSPVTLQTQYF
few,13,TRBJ1-2,TRBV3-1,-,TGTGCCAGCACCTCCGGGGGCGGCCGCGGCTACACCTTC,CASTSGGGRGYTF
-,12,TRBJ1-1,TRBV12-3/TRBV12-4,-,TGTGCCAGCAGACCCGGACAACGGGAAGCTTTCTTT,CASRPGQREAFF
few,15,TRBJ1-2,TRBV3-1,-,TGTGCCAGCAGCCAAGATGCGAGTGGGGTAGGTGGTTACACCTTC,CASSQDASGVGGYTF
many,14,TRBJ1-5,TRBV5-1,TRBD1,TGCGCCAGCAGCTCTGGACAGGGCAATCAGCCCCAGCATTTT,CASSSGQGNQPQHF
once,14,TRBJ1-1,TRBV5-1,-,TGCGCCAGCGAGACCGGGACCCAGGGGACTGAAGCTTTCTTT,CASETGTQGTEAFF
-,15,TRBJ2-7,TRBV5-1,TRBD1,TGCGCCAGCACTGGCGGGACAGGGATCCCCTACGAGCAGTACTTC,CASTGGTGIPYEQYF
once,14,TRBJ2-1,TRBV6-1,TRBD1,TGTGCCAGCAGATCAGGGACAGGGATCTATGAGCAGTTCTTC,CASRSGTGIYEQFF
-,14,TRBJ1-2,TRBV24-1,TRBD1,TGTGCCACCAGTGACCCGACAGGGATCTATGGCTACACCTTC,CATSDPTGIYGYTF
few,14,TRBJ1-6,TRBV9,-,TGTGCCAGCACCCAGGGAATGGAGGATTCACCCCTCCACTTT,CASTQGMEDSPLHF
-,15,TRBJ2-7,TRBV4-3,-,TGCGCCAGCAGCGGGTCGTTGGCAGCCTCCTACGAGCAGTACTTC,CASSGSLAASYEQYF
few,16,TRBJ1-5,TRBV7-9,-,TGTGCCAGCAGCTTAACCCGCTCGGGACTTCCCGGGCCCCAGCATTTT,CASSLTRSGLPGPQHF
-,15,TRBJ2-1,TRBV20-1,TRBD2,TGCAGTGCTCCTCCTCCGGGACTAGACCACGCTGAGCAGTTCTTC,CSAPPPGLDHAEQFF
few,15,TRBJ1-2,TRBV19,-,TGTGCCACGCGAAATACAGGTCTTTCGGTCAATGGCTACACCTTC,CATRNTGLSVNGYTF
-,14,TRBJ1-4,TRBV6-1,-,TGTGCCAGCAGTGAAGCGAAGTCCGTCGAAAAACTGTTTTTT,CASSEAKSVEKLFF
-,15,TRBJ2-3,TRBV6-5,TRBD1,TGTGCCAGCAGGGCCCCCGGGACAGTCACAGATACGCAGTATTTT,CASRAPGTVTDTQYF
-,17,TRBJ2-6,TRBV7-9,-,TGTGCCAGCAGCACAGGGCCAGTTTTGTCTGGGGCCAACGTCCTGACTTTC,CASSTGPVLSGANVLTF
-,15,TRBJ2-1,TRBV6-2/TRBV6-3,-,TGTGCCAGCAGTCCTCAAACTATACAGGGAGAGGAGCAGTTCTTC,CASSPQTIQGEEQFF